This TCR beta chain came from a study of a mutant IDH1 vaccine in newly diagnosed glioma. Study-level information: Previous care, which was radiotherapy, temozolomide, or both, most often involved both.

Concerning this clone itself: Its antigen is unidentified.

The data were produced by immunoSEQ multiplex PCR, yet TCRdb's version contains in-frame clones alone and is incomplete. The repertoire holds 20,000 to 25,000 clones, with approximately 82% as singletons. The CDR3 runs 14 residues. V shed 3 bases and J 2 bases; nucleotides not matched to a gene: 4. Per germline, CDR1 LNHDA and CDR2 SQIVND (reference sequence). Time point reported: week 23, last vaccination. Doses comprised 300 ug of mutant IDH1 20-mer peptide each, plus topical imiquimod. Patients carried new grade 3 or 4 IDH1-mutant astrocytomas lacking nuclear ATRX. The input for sequencing was PBMCs, taken from a glioma patient whose treatment included an IDH1 peptide vaccine. This sequence was found in a young man with glioma. The chain has TRBV19 and TRBJ2-7, with 7 bases identical to TRBD2. CDR3 nucleotide sequence: TGTGCCAGTAGTATCGGTGGGGGGGCCTACGAGCAGTACTTC. It specifies CASSIGGGAYEQYF.